Listed below are T cell receptor beta chains from one sample, sequenced in a study of blood T cell repertoires in COVID-19. Here immunoSEQ multiplex PCR was the method, and the copy in TCRdb shows in-frame clones only, minus some. The data contain a few hundred thousand clones, roughly nine tenths of them singletons. Sequenced: peripheral blood. The origin of the receptors is a woman between 45 and 60 years old with acute or convalescent COVID-19. Both conserved end residues are part of each CDR3. The D gene is left open where the match is weak. Size values are once, few and many counts, or a class for expanded clones, and some rows have none.

clone size | D gene | J gene | V gene | CDR3 protein | CDR3 DNA
. | TRBD1 | TRBJ1-2 | TRBV5-1 | CASSHGQETYGYTF | TGCGCCAGCAGCCATGGACAGGAAACCTATGGCTACACCTTC
. | . | TRBJ2-5 | TRBV5-1 | CASSPGQKETQYF | TGCGCCAGCAGCCCCGGACAGAAAGAGACCCAGTACTTC
. | . | TRBJ2-4 | TRBV5-6 | CASSLSRVAKNIQYF | TGTGCCAGCAGCTTGTCGAGGGTAGCCAAAAACATTCAGTACTTC
. | . | TRBJ2-3 | TRBV18 | CASSPPASDDTQYF | TGTGCCAGCTCACCACCGGCTAGCGATGATACGCAGTATTTT
. | . | TRBJ1-3 | TRBV7-8 | CASSARQANGNTIYF | TGTGCCAGCAGCGCACGACAGGCAAATGGAAACACCATATATTTT
. | . | TRBJ2-3 | TRBV7-2 | CASSFDRTADTQYF | TGTGCCAGCAGCTTCGACAGGACCGCAGATACGCAGTATTTT
. | TRBD2 | TRBJ2-1 | TRBV7-3 | CASSSGGYNEQFF | TGTGCCAGCAGCTCGGGGGGCTACAATGAGCAGTTCTTC
. | TRBD1 | TRBJ1-6 | TRBV30 | CAWGTGTDLAALHF | TGTGCCTGGGGGACAGGGACCGACCTGGCGGCCCTCCACTTT
. | TRBD1 | TRBJ1-4 | TRBV19 | CASSILGTGAAGNEKLFF | TGTGCCAGTAGTATACTCGGGACAGGGGCGGCGGGTAATGAAAAACTGTTTTTT
. | . | TRBJ1-1 | TRBV7-2 | CASSLGGRNTEAFF | TGTGCCAGCAGCTTAGGAGGGCGGAACACTGAAGCTTTCTTT
once | TRBD1 | TRBJ1-5 | TRBV6-2/TRBV6-3 | CASSYSDRDGPPQHF | TGTGCCAGCAGTTACTCCGACAGGGACGGTCCGCCCCAGCATTTT
few | . | TRBJ1-4 | TRBV10-3 | CAISVGVLEKLFF | TGTGCCATCAGTGTCGGGGTTTTGGAAAAACTGTTTTTT
. | . | TRBJ1-1 | TRBV25-1 | CASSLGGTNTEAFF | TGTGCCAGTTCCCTCGGAGGTACGAACACTGAAGCTTTCTTT
. | . | TRBJ1-2 | TRBV19 | CASSIGRGMYGYTF | TGTGCCAGTAGTATCGGCAGGGGCATGTATGGCTACACCTTC
. | TRBD1 | TRBJ1-1 | TRBV7-7 | CASSPDRGSTEAFF | TGTGCCAGCAGCCCGGACAGGGGCAGCACTGAAGCTTTCTTT
few | . | TRBJ2-1 | TRBV7-2 | CASSRWRDSYNEQFF | TGTGCCAGCAGCCGTTGGAGGGACTCCTACAATGAGCAGTTCTTC
. | . | TRBJ1-2 | TRBV7-3 | CASSGSGDGYTF | TGTGCCAGCAGTGGAAGTGGAGATGGCTACACCTTC
. | TRBD1 | TRBJ2-5 | TRBV7-9 | CASSPDRVGETQYF | TGTGCCAGCAGCCCGGACAGGGTAGGAGAGACCCAGTACTTC
few | . | TRBJ1-3 | TRBV12-5 | CASGPQGDTIYF | TGTGCTAGTGGCCCTCAGGGCGACACCATATATTTT
. | . | TRBJ1-1 | TRBV6-5 | CASSSPFTEAFF | TGTGCCAGCAGTTCCCCCTTCACTGAAGCTTTCTTT
. | TRBD1 | TRBJ2-1 | TRBV4-2 | CASSAPPTGANEQFF | TGTGCCAGCAGCGCACCGCCGACAGGGGCCAATGAGCAGTTCTTC
. | TRBD1 | TRBJ2-3 | TRBV10-3 | CAISEGQGADTQYF | TGTGCCATCAGTGAGGGACAGGGGGCAGATACGCAGTATTTT
. | TRBD1 | TRBJ2-7 | TRBV6-5 | CASSYSGQGSYEQYF | TGTGCCAGCAGTTACTCGGGACAGGGGTCCTACGAGCAGTACTTC
. | TRBD1 | TRBJ1-5 | TRBV5-4 | CASSSQGASNQPQHF | TGTGCCAGCAGCTCGCAGGGGGCTAGCAATCAGCCCCAGCATTTT
. | . | TRBJ2-7 | TRBV5-6 | CASSLDNYEQYF | TGTGCCAGCAGCTTGGACAACTACGAGCAGTACTTC
. | TRBD2 | TRBJ2-5 | TRBV6-2/TRBV6-3 | CASSSHYLAGDQETQYF | TGTGCCAGCAGTTCCCACTACCTAGCGGGGGACCAAGAGACCCAGTACTTC
once | TRBD1 | TRBJ1-2 | TRBV12-3/TRBV12-4 | CASTAGQGYGYTF | TGTGCCAGCACCGCCGGACAGGGCTATGGCTACACCTTC
. | TRBD1 | TRBJ1-2 | TRBV30 | CAWMSGTGSVGYTF | TGTGCCTGGATGTCCGGGACAGGGTCGGTTGGCTACACCTTC
. | TRBD1 | TRBJ1-6 | TRBV19 | CASSPGQGAGSPLHF | TGTGCCAGTAGTCCGGGACAGGGGGCGGGTTCACCCCTCCACTTT
. | . | TRBJ1-1 | TRBV5-6 | CASSLFGSGTEAFF | TGTGCCAGCAGCTTGTTCGGTTCGGGCACTGAAGCTTTCTTT
. | . | TRBJ2-5 | TRBV7-9 | CASSDSGEKETQYF | TGTGCCAGCAGCGATAGCGGAGAAAAGGAGACCCAGTACTTC
. | . | TRBJ2-1 | TRBV18 | CASSRGTDVGPYNEQFF | TGTGCCAGCTCACGAGGAACTGACGTGGGGCCTTACAATGAGCAGTTCTTC
. | . | TRBJ2-5 | TRBV6-6 | CASSRDRETQYF | TGTGCCAGCAGCCGGGATCGAGAGACCCAGTACTTC
. | . | TRBJ2-2 | TRBV7-3 | CASSWSTTGELFF | TGTGCCAGCAGCTGGAGCACAACCGGGGAGCTGTTTTTT
. | . | TRBJ1-1 | TRBV5-6 | CASSPTLGRGTEAFF | TGTGCCAGCAGCCCAACGTTAGGTCGGGGCACTGAAGCTTTCTTT
once | . | TRBJ2-5 | TRBV6-5 | CASSRATSRETQYF | TGTGCCAGCAGTCGGGCCACTAGCAGGGAGACCCAGTACTTC
. | . | TRBJ1-6 | TRBV12-3/TRBV12-4 | CASSIGDSPLHF | TGTGCCAGCAGCATAGGGGATTCACCCCTCCACTTT
. | . | TRBJ2-7 | TRBV19 | CASSIFGGPYEQYF | TGTGCCAGTAGTATATTTGGGGGCCCCTACGAGCAGTACTTC
. | . | TRBJ2-3 | TRBV6-4 | CASSDSAPPLHGEADTQYF | TGTGCCAGCAGTGACTCGGCCCCTCCTTTACACGGGGAGGCAGATACGCAGTATTTT
. | TRBD2 | TRBJ2-1 | TRBV5-4 | CASSGGEGSNEQFF | TGTGCCAGCAGCGGGGGGGAGGGATCCAATGAGCAGTTCTTC
. | . | TRBJ1-3 | TRBV7-2 | CASSSGLTSGNTIYF | TGTGCCAGCAGCTCGGGACTGACCTCTGGAAACACCATATATTTT
. | TRBD1 | TRBJ1-3 | TRBV18 | CASSSTGVNGNTIYF | TGTGCCAGCTCATCTACAGGGGTAAATGGAAACACCATATATTTT
. | . | TRBJ2-1 | TRBV7-3 | CASSPSTSSYNEQFF | TGTGCCAGCAGCCCGTCAACGAGCTCCTACAATGAGCAGTTCTTC
. | TRBD1 | TRBJ2-1 | TRBV5-6 | CASSLGQGSYNEQFF | TGTGCCAGCAGCCTGGGACAGGGGTCCTACAATGAGCAGTTCTTC
. | TRBD2 | TRBJ2-1 | TRBV5-6 | CASSPVAGEQFF | TGTGCCAGCAGCCCGGTAGCGGGAGAGCAGTTCTTC
. | . | TRBJ1-5 | TRBV6-1 | CASSERRQQPQHF | TGTGCCAGCAGTGAGCGGCGGCAACAGCCCCAGCATTTT
. | . | TRBJ2-1 | TRBV6-1 | CASSEQGLPYNEQFF | TGTGCCAGCAGTGAACAGGGGTTACCCTACAATGAGCAGTTCTTC
. | . | TRBJ2-7 | TRBV24-1 | CATSDFNRMYF | TGTGCCACCAGTGATTTCAACAGGATGTACTTC